This T cell receptor (beta chain) was captured by sequencing in a study of T cells expressing NK-cell markers. Turning to the study itself: The authors derived TCR beta repertoires from sorted CD3+CD56+NKG2C+, CD3+CD56+NKG2C- and CD3+CD56-NKG2C+ T cells.

Worth noting for this clonotype: Its antigen is not identified.

This CDR3 spans 13 amino acids. In germline, CDR1 is SQVTM, CDR2 ANQGSEA. Reprocessing the 5' RACE reads, TCRdb reports a single entry for every CDR3 protein and omits DNA. Found here are around 140,000 distinct CDR3 sequences; the top ten clones hold about 12%. Study results and caveats: Several donors showed these clonotypes also leading the CD3+CD56-NKG2C+ fraction.

The sequence was obtained from a man younger than 30 in good health. This rearrangement joins TRBV29-1 to TRBJ2-1; the D call of TRBD1 rests on TCRdb alone, since no DNA is present to check it. Sequencing was carried out using blood T cells: a sorted CD56 or NKG2C T cell subset, CD4+ or CD8+ T cells, or bulk PBMC T cells (not recorded which). CDR3 amino acids: CSGYREWDNEQFF.